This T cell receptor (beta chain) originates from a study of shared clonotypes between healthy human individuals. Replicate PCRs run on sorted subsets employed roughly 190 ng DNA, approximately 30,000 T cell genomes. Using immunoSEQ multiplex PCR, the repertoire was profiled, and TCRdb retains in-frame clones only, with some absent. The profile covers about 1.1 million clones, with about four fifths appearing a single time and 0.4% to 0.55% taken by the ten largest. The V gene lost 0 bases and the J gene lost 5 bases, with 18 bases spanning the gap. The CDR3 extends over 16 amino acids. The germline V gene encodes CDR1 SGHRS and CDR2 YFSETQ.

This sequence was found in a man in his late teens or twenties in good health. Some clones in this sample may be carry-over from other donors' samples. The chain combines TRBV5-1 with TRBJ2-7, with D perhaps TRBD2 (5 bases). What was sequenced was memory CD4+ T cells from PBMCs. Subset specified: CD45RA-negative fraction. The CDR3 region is CASSLVGGGLANEQYF. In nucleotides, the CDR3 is TGCGCCAGCAGCTTGGTTGGAGGTGGTTTGGCTAACGAGCAGTACTTC.